This T cell receptor beta chain was captured by sequencing in a study of blood T cell repertoires in COVID-19. Study overall: T cells, B-cell-depleted T cells, or PBMCs supplied cDNA or gDNA.

CDR3 length: 15 residues. From germline, CDR1 is SGHVS and CDR2 FNYEAQ. V lost 5 bases, J lost 6 bases, and 20 bases lay in between. The assay was immunoSEQ multiplex PCR, and TCRdb's table has in-frame clones only and misses some. The sample consists of 200,000 to 300,000 clones, around nine tenths of them appearing once. The rearrangement uses TRBV7-6 and TRBJ2-7; no reliable D call. Sequencing used peripheral blood. The clonotype was recovered from a man aged 35 to 55 who had recovered from COVID-19. CDR3 nucleotides: TGTGCCAGCAGCCCCTCTCCGGGTCCGGATGGCGAGCAGTACTTC. Protein product: CASSPSPGPDGEQYF. Drawing the rest from reference TRBV7-6 and TRBJ2-7, the complete variable domain is GAGVSQSPRYKVTKRGQDVALRCDPISGHVSLYWYRQALGQGPEFLTYFNYEAQQDKSGLPNDRFSAERPEGSISTLTIQRTEQRDSAMYRCASSPSPGPDGEQYFGPGTRLTVT.